A selection of T cell receptor beta chains follows, all from one sample in a study of blood T cell repertoires in COVID-19. The assay was immunoSEQ multiplex PCR, and TCRdb's table has in-frame clones only and misses some. Seen here are roughly 200,000 clones, 88% observed once, and the top ten hold 4% to 5%. The source material was peripheral blood. These receptors were taken from a woman aged 25 to 39 with acute or convalescent COVID-19. The CDR3 runs from the conserved cysteine through the conserved F or W. Each record gives: clone size, V gene, D gene, J gene, CDR3 DNA, CDR3 protein. A D gene is named only where the DNA matches it firmly. Size values are once, few and many counts, or a class for expanded clones, and some rows have none.

abundance: .; v_gene: TRBV19; d_gene: .; j_gene: TRBJ2-3; CDR3nt: TGTGCCAGTAGTATAGCGAGCTACACAGATACGCAGTATTTT; CDR3aa: CASSIASYTDTQYF
abundance: .; v_gene: TRBV29-1; d_gene: TRBD2; j_gene: TRBJ2-3; CDR3nt: TGCAGCGTTCCCACTAGCGGGACAAGCACAGATACGCAGTATTTT; CDR3aa: CSVPTSGTSTDTQYF
abundance: .; v_gene: TRBV2; d_gene: .; j_gene: TRBJ1-6; CDR3nt: TGTGCCAGCATGGCATCCAGTCAAAATAATTCACCCCTCCACTTT; CDR3aa: CASMASSQNNSPLHF
abundance: few; v_gene: TRBV5-1; d_gene: TRBD2; j_gene: TRBJ2-7; CDR3nt: TGCGCCAGTGGACTAGCGGGAGCCAACGAGCAGTACTTC; CDR3aa: CASGLAGANEQYF
abundance: .; v_gene: TRBV24-1; d_gene: TRBD2; j_gene: TRBJ2-1; CDR3nt: TGTGCCACCAGTGAACCGTTAGCGGGAGCCAATGAGCAGTTCTTC; CDR3aa: CATSEPLAGANEQFF
abundance: .; v_gene: TRBV9; d_gene: .; j_gene: TRBJ2-1; CDR3nt: TGTGCCAGCAGCGAGCAGGGTGAGCAGTTCTTC; CDR3aa: CASSEQGEQFF
abundance: .; v_gene: TRBV11-3; d_gene: .; j_gene: TRBJ2-7; CDR3nt: TGTGCCAGCAGCTTAGTCGGAGCCTACGAGCAGTACTTC; CDR3aa: CASSLVGAYEQYF
abundance: once; v_gene: TRBV5-1; d_gene: TRBD1; j_gene: TRBJ1-6; CDR3nt: TGCGCCAGCAGCTTGGGGGACAGACCCAATAATTCACCCCTCCACTTT; CDR3aa: CASSLGDRPNNSPLHF
abundance: .; v_gene: TRBV7-2; d_gene: .; j_gene: TRBJ1-5; CDR3nt: TGTGCCAGCAGCTTAGGGCTTAATCAGCCCCAGCATTTT; CDR3aa: CASSLGLNQPQHF
abundance: once; v_gene: TRBV6-1; d_gene: .; j_gene: TRBJ1-1; CDR3nt: TGTGCCAGCAGTGACCAACAGGGACGGACTGAAGCTTTCTTT; CDR3aa: CASSDQQGRTEAFF
abundance: .; v_gene: TRBV4-2; d_gene: TRBD2; j_gene: TRBJ2-3; CDR3nt: TGTGCCAGCAGCCAATCAGCGGGAGGCCCAGATACGCAGTATTTT; CDR3aa: CASSQSAGGPDTQYF
abundance: once; v_gene: TRBV6-1; d_gene: .; j_gene: TRBJ2-7; CDR3nt: TGTGCCAGCAGTGAATTCGAGGGCTACTACGAGCAGTACTTC; CDR3aa: CASSEFEGYYEQYF
abundance: .; v_gene: TRBV4-2; d_gene: .; j_gene: TRBJ2-7; CDR3nt: TGTGCCAGCAGCCAAGATATAAACCATCTAAGCTACGAGCAGTACTTC; CDR3aa: CASSQDINHLSYEQYF
abundance: .; v_gene: TRBV11-2; d_gene: TRBD1; j_gene: TRBJ2-5; CDR3nt: TGTGCCAGCAGCCCGTTCCAGGGGGCCGAGACCCAGTACTTC; CDR3aa: CASSPFQGAETQYF
abundance: .; v_gene: TRBV6-5; d_gene: TRBD2; j_gene: TRBJ2-7; CDR3nt: TGTGCCAGCATCGTGGGAGGGCCGGGTGAGCAGTACTTC; CDR3aa: CASIVGGPGEQYF
abundance: .; v_gene: TRBV4-1; d_gene: TRBD2; j_gene: TRBJ2-3; CDR3nt: TGCGCCAGCAGCCGAGGGATTAGCGGGAGGGGAGATACGCAGTATTTT; CDR3aa: CASSRGISGRGDTQYF
abundance: .; v_gene: TRBV7-2; d_gene: .; j_gene: TRBJ1-1; CDR3nt: TGTGCCAGCAGCTTCAGACAGGAATGGCGAAGTGAAGCTTTCTTT; CDR3aa: CASSFRQEWRSEAFF
abundance: .; v_gene: TRBV7-6; d_gene: .; j_gene: TRBJ2-2; CDR3nt: TGTGCCAGCAAGAGCGCAACCCACCAGAACACCGGGGAGCTGTTTTTT; CDR3aa: CASKSATHQNTGELFF
abundance: .; v_gene: TRBV7-9; d_gene: .; j_gene: TRBJ2-7; CDR3nt: TGTGCCAGCAGCAACGGACGCGGGATAAAATTC; CDR3aa: CASSNGRGIKF
abundance: .; v_gene: TRBV29-1; d_gene: .; j_gene: TRBJ2-3; CDR3nt: TGCAGCTACAGGGCTCCCAGCACAGATACGCAGTATTTT; CDR3aa: CSYRAPSTDTQYF
abundance: .; v_gene: TRBV3-1/TRBV3-2; d_gene: .; j_gene: TRBJ2-7; CDR3nt: TGTGCCAGCAGCAGCTTGGAGCAGTACTTC; CDR3aa: CASSSLEQYF
abundance: .; v_gene: TRBV5-1; d_gene: TRBD1; j_gene: TRBJ2-5; CDR3nt: TGCGCCAGCAGCGCCCGGGACAGGGTGTACCAAGAGACCCAGTACTTC; CDR3aa: CASSARDRVYQETQYF
abundance: .; v_gene: TRBV28; d_gene: .; j_gene: TRBJ1-1; CDR3nt: TGTGCCATAAGCACGGTCACTGAAGCTTTCTTT; CDR3aa: CAISTVTEAFF
abundance: .; v_gene: TRBV14; d_gene: .; j_gene: TRBJ1-1; CDR3nt: TGTGCCAGCAGCCAAGTGACGGGGAAATCTGAAGCTTTCTTT; CDR3aa: CASSQVTGKSEAFF
abundance: .; v_gene: TRBV7-2; d_gene: TRBD1; j_gene: TRBJ1-1; CDR3nt: TGTGCCAGCAGCTTCTTAGGACAGGGCGTGCAAGCTTTCTTT; CDR3aa: CASSFLGQGVQAFF
abundance: .; v_gene: TRBV5-1; d_gene: .; j_gene: TRBJ1-2; CDR3nt: TGCGCCAGCAGCAGGGGACACCCCTCGGATGGCTACACCTTC; CDR3aa: CASSRGHPSDGYTF
abundance: .; v_gene: TRBV4-1; d_gene: .; j_gene: TRBJ2-1; CDR3nt: TGCGCCAGCAGCCTCCGGGACTCTACCTACAATGAGCAGTTCTTC; CDR3aa: CASSLRDSTYNEQFF
abundance: .; v_gene: TRBV12-3/TRBV12-4; d_gene: .; j_gene: TRBJ1-1; CDR3nt: TGTGCCAGCAGTTTTGGGGCGAACACTGAAGCTTTCTTT; CDR3aa: CASSFGANTEAFF
abundance: .; v_gene: TRBV29-1; d_gene: .; j_gene: TRBJ2-2; CDR3nt: TGCAGCTGCCTAGGGGGCGGGAATACCGGGGAGCTGTTTTTT; CDR3aa: CSCLGGGNTGELFF
abundance: once; v_gene: TRBV18; d_gene: .; j_gene: TRBJ1-1; CDR3nt: TGTGCCAGCTCGCCGGCGGGGGGAGGTGGCACTGAAGCTTTCTTT; CDR3aa: CASSPAGGGGTEAFF
abundance: .; v_gene: TRBV5-5; d_gene: TRBD1; j_gene: TRBJ1-2; CDR3nt: TGTGCCAGCAGCTCGACAGGGGATTATGGCTACACCTTC; CDR3aa: CASSSTGDYGYTF
abundance: .; v_gene: TRBV13; d_gene: TRBD2; j_gene: TRBJ2-5; CDR3nt: TGTGCCAGCAGCTACGCGGGAGTTGGGGAGACCCAGTACTTC; CDR3aa: CASSYAGVGETQYF
abundance: .; v_gene: TRBV30; d_gene: TRBD1; j_gene: TRBJ1-3; CDR3nt: TGTGCCCTACTTAAGGGGGCGGTTGGAAACACCATATATTTT; CDR3aa: CALLKGAVGNTIYF
abundance: .; v_gene: TRBV7-2; d_gene: .; j_gene: TRBJ2-2; CDR3nt: TGTGCCAGCAGCCGGACTCTCAGAACGGAGCTGTTTTTT; CDR3aa: CASSRTLRTELFF
abundance: few; v_gene: TRBV7-2; d_gene: TRBD1; j_gene: TRBJ2-7; CDR3nt: TGTGCCAGCAGCTTCAGGACAGGGGGTAGCTCCTACGAGCAGTACTTC; CDR3aa: CASSFRTGGSSYEQYF
abundance: .; v_gene: TRBV9; d_gene: .; j_gene: TRBJ2-3; CDR3nt: TGTGCCAGCAGCGTGGAGGGGCGACCTACAGATACGCAGTATTTT; CDR3aa: CASSVEGRPTDTQYF
abundance: .; v_gene: TRBV7-9; d_gene: TRBD2; j_gene: TRBJ2-1; CDR3nt: TGTGCCAGCAGCCGGGGGACTAGCATCAACAATGAGCAGTTCTTC; CDR3aa: CASSRGTSINNEQFF
abundance: once; v_gene: TRBV7-2; d_gene: TRBD1; j_gene: TRBJ2-3; CDR3nt: TGTGCCAGCAGCTTTATGGGGACAGGAGTCACAGATACGCAGTATTTT; CDR3aa: CASSFMGTGVTDTQYF
abundance: once; v_gene: TRBV5-4; d_gene: TRBD1; j_gene: TRBJ1-1; CDR3nt: TGTGCCAGCAGCTTGGACACTCAGGGGGAACGGGCTTTCTTT; CDR3aa: CASSLDTQGERAFF
abundance: .; v_gene: TRBV2; d_gene: .; j_gene: TRBJ2-5; CDR3nt: TGTGCCAGCAGTGGGACAGTTTCGGCGACCCAGTACTTC; CDR3aa: CASSGTVSATQYF
abundance: .; v_gene: TRBV19; d_gene: TRBD1; j_gene: TRBJ1-1; CDR3nt: TGTGCCAGTAGTATCGGCACAGGGGGCAGCACTGAAGCTTTCTTT; CDR3aa: CASSIGTGGSTEAFF
abundance: once; v_gene: TRBV5-1; d_gene: TRBD1; j_gene: TRBJ2-2; CDR3nt: TGCGCCAGCAGCTTGGCCGGGACAGGGGTTGGGGACACCGGGGAGCTGTTTTTT; CDR3aa: CASSLAGTGVGDTGELFF
abundance: .; v_gene: TRBV11-1; d_gene: TRBD1; j_gene: TRBJ1-2; CDR3nt: TGTGCCAGCAGCTCAACAGGGGGCTCCGGCTATGGCTACACCTTC; CDR3aa: CASSSTGGSGYGYTF
abundance: .; v_gene: TRBV11-2; d_gene: TRBD2; j_gene: TRBJ2-1; CDR3nt: TGTGCCAGCACCAAGCGGGACGAAGACTATGAGCAGTTCTTC; CDR3aa: CASTKRDEDYEQFF
abundance: .; v_gene: TRBV7-2; d_gene: .; j_gene: TRBJ2-7; CDR3nt: TGTGCCAGCAGCTCCCTGGCAGCGTCCTACGAGCAGTACTTC; CDR3aa: CASSSLAASYEQYF
abundance: .; v_gene: TRBV5-1; d_gene: .; j_gene: TRBJ2-7; CDR3nt: TGCGCCAGCAGCTTGGATGGCCGACAAAAGTACGAGCAGTACTTC; CDR3aa: CASSLDGRQKYEQYF
abundance: .; v_gene: TRBV5-4; d_gene: TRBD2; j_gene: TRBJ2-1; CDR3nt: TGTGCCAGCAGCTGGCGGTCTAGCGGGTATTACAATGAGCAGTTCTTC; CDR3aa: CASSWRSSGYYNEQFF
abundance: .; v_gene: TRBV2; d_gene: .; j_gene: TRBJ2-1; CDR3nt: TGTGCCAGCAGTGATAAGCGGCTTTCCTACAATGAGCAGTTCTTC; CDR3aa: CASSDKRLSYNEQFF
abundance: .; v_gene: TRBV14; d_gene: TRBD2; j_gene: TRBJ2-7; CDR3nt: TGTGCCAGCAGCTACGGACAGTTCCTAGCGGGAGGGCCGGAAGAGCAGTACTTC; CDR3aa: CASSYGQFLAGGPEEQYF
abundance: .; v_gene: TRBV5-6; d_gene: .; j_gene: TRBJ1-5; CDR3nt: TGTGCCAGCAGCAACCAGGGCCTCGATCAGCCCCAGCATTTT; CDR3aa: CASSNQGLDQPQHF